Here is one T cell receptor beta chain with its context. Antigen unknown. In germline, CDR1 is SEHNR, CDR2 FQNEAQ (reference sequence). V was trimmed by 1 base and J by 8 bases, leaving 14 bases between them. The length of the CDR3 is 15 residues. The data were taken from a study of regulatory T cells in long-lasting Graves disease. General study points: Newly diagnosed disease favored TRBV20-1 and TRBJ2-1 over persistent disease.

Specified time point: newly diagnosed GD, antithyroid drugs for less than 3 months. Researchers made the TCR library from RNA that was extracted from PBMCs. Combining iRepertoire HTBI primers with Arm-PCR of CDR3 regions, the authors built TCR beta libraries. TCRdb analysed the multiplex PCR reads with MiXCR anew, one entry per CDR3 protein. The sample shows 350,000 to 450,000 distinct CDR3 sequences, approximately 16% of them seen only once. The same sample was also studied in work on T cells in Graves' hyperthyroidism and ophthalmopathy. From that study: Hyperthyroidism patients were newly diagnosed, had disease duration under 2 months, and were aged 18 to 65 years. Uncontrolled infection, other autoimmune disease, pregnancy and lactation each barred patients from inclusion. A model of 13 V-J pairs discriminated ophthalmopathy from stable hyperthyroidism.

This chain connects TRBV7-9 to TRBJ1-4; unclear D gene. The TCR originated in a man aged 35 to 55 with Graves disease. The material sequenced was peripheral blood mononuclear cells (PBMCs), taken at new diagnosis, from a patient treated with antithyroid drugs. The DNA for the CDR3 is TGTGCCAGCAGCTTAGGAGTGGGAGCCTCAGAAAAACTGTTTTTT. It is translated as CASSLGVGASEKLFF.